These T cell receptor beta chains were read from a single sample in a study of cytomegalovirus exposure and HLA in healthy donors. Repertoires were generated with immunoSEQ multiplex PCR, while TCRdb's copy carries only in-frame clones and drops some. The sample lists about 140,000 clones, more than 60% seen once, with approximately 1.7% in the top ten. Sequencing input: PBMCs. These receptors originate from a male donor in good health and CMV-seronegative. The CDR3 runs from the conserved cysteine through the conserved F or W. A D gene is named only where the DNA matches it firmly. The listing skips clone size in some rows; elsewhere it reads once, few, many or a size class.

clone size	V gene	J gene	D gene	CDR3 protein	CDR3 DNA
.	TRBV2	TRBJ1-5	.	CASSPEEYQPQHF	TGTGCCAGCAGTCCAGAGGAGTATCAGCCCCAGCATTTT
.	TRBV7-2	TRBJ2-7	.	CASSLGGGPYEQYF	TGTGCCAGCAGCTTAGGGGGGGGGCCTTACGAGCAGTACTTC
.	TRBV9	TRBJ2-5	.	CASSEGLQETQYF	TGTGCCAGCAGCGAGGGGCTCCAAGAGACCCAGTACTTC
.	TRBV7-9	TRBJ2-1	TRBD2	CASSYVAGVYNEQFF	TGTGCCAGCAGCTACGTAGCGGGGGTGTACAATGAGCAGTTCTTC
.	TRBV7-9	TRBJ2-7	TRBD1	CSSSSGQGGEQYF	TGTTCCAGCAGCTCCGGACAGGGTGGCGAGCAGTACTTC
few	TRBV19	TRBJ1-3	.	CASISGGAGNTIYF	TGTGCCAGTATCTCGGGCGGGGCAGGAAACACCATATATTTT
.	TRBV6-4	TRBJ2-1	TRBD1	CASSDDRVNHNEQFF	TGTGCCAGCAGTGACGACAGGGTCAACCACAATGAGCAGTTCTTC
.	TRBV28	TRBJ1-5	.	CASSQSGTRYRGQPQHF	TGTGCCAGCAGTCAATCCGGGACAAGGTACCGCGGCCAGCCCCAGCATTTT
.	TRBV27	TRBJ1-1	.	CASSSRVRGNTEAFF	TGTGCCAGCAGTTCAAGGGTTAGGGGGAACACTGAAGCTTTCTTT
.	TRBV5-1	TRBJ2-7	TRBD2	CASSLLAGGDEQYF	TGCGCCAGCAGCTTACTAGCGGGGGGAGACGAGCAGTACTTC
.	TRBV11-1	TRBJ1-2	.	CASSLSPGGSYYGYTF	TGTGCCAGCAGCTTGTCGCCTGGGGGGTCGTACTATGGCTACACCTTC
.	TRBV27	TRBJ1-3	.	CASSFSGGPGNTIYF	TGTGCCAGCAGTTTTTCGGGGGGCCCTGGAAACACCATATATTTT
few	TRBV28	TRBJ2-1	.	CASSVSSEQFF	TGTGCCAGCAGTGTTAGCAGTGAGCAGTTCTTC
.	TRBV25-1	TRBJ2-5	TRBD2	CASSALAGGETQYF	TGTGCCAGCAGTGCCCTAGCGGGGGGAGAGACCCAGTACTTC
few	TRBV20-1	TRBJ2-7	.	CSADLNCRQYF	TGCAGTGCTGACTTGAACTGTAGGCAGTACTTC
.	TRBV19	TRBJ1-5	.	CASSPQGLEQPQHF	TGTGCCAGTAGTCCACAGGGATTAGAGCAGCCCCAGCATTTT
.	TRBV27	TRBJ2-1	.	CASGQPYNEQFF	TGTGCCAGCGGCCAACCCTACAATGAGCAGTTCTTC
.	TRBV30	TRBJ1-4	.	CAWKQGLSNEKLFF	TGTGCCTGGAAGCAGGGGCTTAGTAATGAAAAACTGTTTTTT
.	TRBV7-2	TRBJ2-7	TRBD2	CASSRETSGGYEQYF	TGTGCCAGCAGCCGTGAAACTAGCGGGGGCTACGAGCAGTACTTC
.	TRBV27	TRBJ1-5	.	CASSYGGGGNQPQHF	TGTGCCAGCAGTTATGGCGGGGGTGGCAATCAGCCCCAGCATTTT
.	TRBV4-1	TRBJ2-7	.	CASSQIRDGGYEQYF	TGCGCCAGCAGCCAAATCCGGGACGGGGGATACGAGCAGTACTTC
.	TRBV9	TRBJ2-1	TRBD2	CASSVALAGVYNEQFF	TGTGCCAGCAGCGTAGCCCTGGCGGGGGTCTACAATGAGCAGTTCTTC
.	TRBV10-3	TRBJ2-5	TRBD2	CAIRAGGTETQYF	TGTGCCATCAGAGCGGGGGGAACGGAGACCCAGTACTTC
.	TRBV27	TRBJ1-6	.	CASSPIVVPNSPLHF	TGTGCCAGCAGCCCTATTGTAGTCCCTAATTCACCCCTCCACTTT
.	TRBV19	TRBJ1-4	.	CASSIDRSGEKEKLFF	TGTGCCAGTAGTATAGATCGGTCAGGGGAGAAGGAAAAACTGTTTTTT
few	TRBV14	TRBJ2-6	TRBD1	CASSGFRDRGSSGANVLTF	TGTGCCAGCAGTGGGTTTCGGGACAGGGGTTCCTCTGGGGCCAACGTCCTGACTTTC
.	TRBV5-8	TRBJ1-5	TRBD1	CASSPGKGTVSNQPQHF	TGTGCCAGCAGCCCCGGGAAAGGGACAGTCAGCAATCAGCCCCAGCATTTT
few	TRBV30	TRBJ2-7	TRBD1	CAWSVRQGGSYEQYF	TGTGCCTGGAGTGTACGACAGGGGGGGTCCTACGAGCAGTACTTC
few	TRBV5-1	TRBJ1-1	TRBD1	CASSFGTDTEAFF	TGCGCCAGCAGCTTTGGGACAGACACTGAAGCTTTCTTT
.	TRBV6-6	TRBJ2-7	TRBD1	CASSSSTGAEQYF	TGTGCCAGCAGTTCATCCACAGGGGCCGAGCAGTACTTC
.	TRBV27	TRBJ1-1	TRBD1	CASSHGTVSTEAFF	TGTGCCAGCAGTCATGGGACAGTCAGCACTGAAGCTTTCTTT
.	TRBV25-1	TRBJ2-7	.	CASSVTGKVPLGEQYF	TGTGCCAGCAGTGTAACAGGGAAGGTCCCGCTGGGGGAGCAGTACTTC
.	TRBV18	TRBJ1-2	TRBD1	CASSPGTVYGYTF	TGTGCCAGCTCACCAGGGACAGTCTATGGCTACACCTTC
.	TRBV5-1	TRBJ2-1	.	CASSWGGRGSSYNEQFF	TGCGCCAGCAGCTGGGGCGGCAGGGGTAGCTCCTACAATGAGCAGTTCTTC
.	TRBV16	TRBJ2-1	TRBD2	CASSQSDGAGKQFF	TGTGCCAGCAGCCAATCGGATGGAGCGGGGAAACAGTTCTTC
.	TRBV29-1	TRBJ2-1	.	CSVEGGRDRSYNEQFF	TGCAGCGTTGAAGGGGGGAGGGACAGGTCTTACAATGAGCAGTTCTTC
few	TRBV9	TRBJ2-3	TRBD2	CASSVGGGDTQYF	TGTGCCAGCAGCGTGGGGGGGGGAGATACGCAGTATTTT
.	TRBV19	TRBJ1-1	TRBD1	CASSIWAGGKTEAFF	TGTGCCAGTAGTATCTGGGCAGGGGGAAAAACTGAAGCTTTCTTT